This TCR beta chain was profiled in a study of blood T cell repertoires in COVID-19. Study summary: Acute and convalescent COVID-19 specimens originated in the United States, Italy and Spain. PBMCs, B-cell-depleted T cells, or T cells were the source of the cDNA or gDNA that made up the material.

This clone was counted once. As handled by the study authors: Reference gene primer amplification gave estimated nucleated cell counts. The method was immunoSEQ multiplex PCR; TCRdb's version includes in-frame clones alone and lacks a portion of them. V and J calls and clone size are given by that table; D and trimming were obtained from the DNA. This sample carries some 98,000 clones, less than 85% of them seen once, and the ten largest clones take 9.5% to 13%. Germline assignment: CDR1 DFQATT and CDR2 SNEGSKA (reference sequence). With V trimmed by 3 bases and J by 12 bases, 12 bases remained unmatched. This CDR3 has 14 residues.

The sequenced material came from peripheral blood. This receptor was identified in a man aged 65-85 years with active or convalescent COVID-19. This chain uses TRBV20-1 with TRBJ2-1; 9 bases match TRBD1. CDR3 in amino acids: CSASEGQGGLGQFF. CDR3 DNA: TGCAGTGCTAGTGAGGGACAGGGAGGGCTTGGGCAGTTCTTC.